The clone carrying this T cell receptor (beta chain) occurred a few times. This record comes from a study of blood T cells in healthy people across ages. The V gene lost 6 bases and the J gene lost 11 bases, with 13 bases spanning the gap. Germline values: CDR1 MNHEY, CDR2 SVGAGI. CDR3 length: 11 residues. Then a second PCR, running roughly 7 to 11 cycles, was carried out with a sample-barcoded 5' primer and a J-beta primer mix. One entry per CDR3 protein results from TCRdb running MiXCR on the 5' RACE reads. The sample records about 650,000 distinct CDR3 sequences, about 32% being singletons. The rearrangement joins TRBV6-5 to TRBJ1-1; unclear D gene. The source of this sequence is an elderly woman in good health. The sample taken for sequencing was blood. The CDR3 nucleotides read TGTGCCAGCAGCTCCGAAAGAGGGGCTTTCTTT. Translation gives CASSSERGAFF.